One sample yielded the 25 T cell receptor beta chains listed below, sequenced in a study of shared clonotypes between healthy human individuals. Sequencing was performed with immunoSEQ multiplex PCR; in TCRdb, only in-frame clones are kept and a portion is missing. The profile covers approximately 470,000 clones, with approximately 81% appearing a single time and about 13% taken by the ten largest. Specimen: PBMCs. The receptors were gathered from a woman between 35 and 50 years old in good health. Some clones in this sample may be carry-over from other donors' samples.

This chain uses TRBV7-3 with TRBJ2-1, with TRBD2 matching 8 bases. The CDR3 runs 15 residues. The junction had 5 bases not matched to a gene; V was cut back by 2 bases and J by 5 bases. Germline lookup yields CDR1 SGHTA and CDR2 FQGTGA. The CDR3, as DNA: TGTGCCAGCAGCTTAGGGCTAGCGGGTAACAATGAGCAGTTCTTC. Its protein product is CASSLGLAGNNEQFF.

This clone has a handful of counts. The chain has TRBV19 and TRBJ2-2, with 9 nucleotides matching TRBD2. CDR1 and CDR2 from the germline V gene are LNHDA and SQIVND (reference sequence). This CDR3 has 17 amino acids. V lost 4 bases to trimming and J lost 3 bases; unmatched junction nucleotides: 9. This CDR3 is CASSTFSGRGDTGELFF. Here the CDR3 DNA reads TGTGCCAGTAGTACCTTTAGCGGGAGAGGCGACACCGGGGAGCTGTTTTTT.

The chain couples TRBV7-3 to TRBJ2-2, with 7 bases fitting TRBD1. This CDR3 spans 20 amino acids. The germline gives CDR1 SGHTA, CDR2 FQGTGA. The ends lost 1 base at V and 0 bases at J; junction bases unmatched: 14. CDR3 DNA sequence: TGTGCCAGCAGCTTAATAGGGGGCAAGGAAGACGTTACGAACACCGGGGAGCTGTTTTTT. Translation: CASSLIGGKEDVTNTGELFF.

The chain links TRBV2 to TRBJ1-5; tentative D call: TRBD1 (5 bases). Trimming removed 4 bases at V and 6 bases at J, with 10 bases between. The CDR3 loop spans 13 amino acids. The germline gives CDR1 SNHLY, CDR2 FYNNEI. The CDR3 DNA is TGTGCCAGCAGTGGGGGGGAGAGTCAGCCCCAGCATTTT. It translates to CASSGGESQPQHF.

This clone appeared a few times. This sample includes further DNA sequences coding for the same CDR3. The chain combines TRBV28 with TRBJ2-5; D remains ambiguous. Matching the DNA end better, TRBJ2-7 makes the J call doubtful. The length of the CDR3 is 15 residues. Germline CDR1 reads MDHEN; CDR2 reads SYDVKM. The CDR3 sequence is CASSPLVGVSYEQYF. CDR3 nucleotides: TGTGCCAGCAGCCCCCTGGTGGGCGTCAGCTACGAGCAGTACTTC.

Ten or more counts support this clone. This sample also contains other DNA sequences that code for the same CDR3. The V call is TRBV5-1, the J call TRBJ2-7, with TRBD2 matching over 15 bases. Germline V gene lookup returns CDR1 SGHRS and CDR2 YFSETQ. The CDR3 is 17 residues long. The V segment lost 5 bases and the J segment 0 bases; nucleotides outside the gene matches: 6. CDR3 in DNA: TGCGCCAGCAGTCGGGGACTAGCGGGAGGAAGCTCCTACGAGCAGTACTTC. It encodes CASSRGLAGGSSYEQYF.

About this clone: A read error may be the cause here, since a much bigger clone is one base away. The V gene is TRBV7-3, the J gene TRBJ2-2; D is possibly TRBD2 (6 bases). The CDR3 is 16 residues long. The V gene lost 5 bases and the J gene lost 3 bases, with 16 bases spanning the gap. Germline V gives CDR1 SGHTA, CDR2 FQGTGA. The DNA for the CDR3 is TGTGCCAGCAGCACCCGTAGCGGACCCTACACCGGGGAGCTGTTTTTT. This gives the protein CASSTRSGPYTGELFF.

This chain links TRBV7-9 with TRBJ1-2; no reliable D call. The CDR3 spans 12 residues. V lost 5 bases and J 2 bases, leaving 6 bases between the germline ends. Germline CDR1 reads SEHNR; CDR2 reads FQNEAQ (reference sequence). The chain's CDR3 is CASSQENYGYTF. CDR3 DNA sequence: TGTGCCAGCAGCCAAGAGAACTATGGCTACACCTTC.

This clone was seen a handful of times. This chain uses TRBV10-3 with TRBJ1-5; D not resolved. V lost 2 bases and J 1 base, leaving 12 bases between the germline ends. The CDR3 runs to 16 residues. Germline loops: CDR1 ENHRY, CDR2 SYGVKD. The CDR3 reads CAISEREGGSNQPQHF. As DNA, the CDR3 is TGTGCCATCAGTGAGCGGGAAGGCGGGAGCAATCAGCCCCAGCATTTT.

This clone was seen a handful of times. V usage is TRBV4-3 and J usage is TRBJ2-7; the D gene is possibly TRBD1 (6 bases). The CDR3 runs 14 residues. From germline, CDR1 is LGHNA and CDR2 YSLEER. Deletions cut 1 base from V and 6 bases from J, with 13 bases between. The CDR3: CASSQGGQLSEQYF. CDR3 bases: TGCGCCAGCAGCCAAGGAGGACAGTTGTCCGAGCAGTACTTC.

This chain uses TRBV28 with TRBJ2-2; the match to TRBD1 covers 9 bases. The CDR3 has 14 residues. CDR1 MDHEN and CDR2 SYDVKM come from the germline V gene. With 6 bases clipped from V and 6 bases from J, the junction kept 5 bases outside the gene matches. CDR3 bases: TGTGCCAGCAGGGACAGGGGCGGTGCCGGGGAGCTGTTTTTT. Residues: CASRDRGGAGELFF. The full variable domain, with the rest looked up from reference TRBV28 and TRBJ2-2, is DVKVTQSSRYLVKRTGEKVFLECVQDMDHENMFWYRQDPGLGLRLIYFSYDVKMKEKGDIPEGYSVSREKKERFSLILESASTNQTSMYLCASRDRGGAGELFFGEGSRLTVL.

Notes on this clone: It is likely a read error: a sequence one base away is far more abundant. Other DNA sequences in the sample encode the same CDR3. The chain combines TRBV29-1 with TRBJ1-2; the match to TRBD1 covers 7 bases. The germline V gene encodes CDR1 SQVTM and CDR2 ANQGSEA. There are 15 residues in the CDR3. CDR3 loop: CSVPATGDIYYGYTF. The CDR3 DNA reads TGCAGCGTCCCTGCAACAGGGGACATCTACTATGGCTACACATTC.

This rearrangement joins TRBV7-9 to TRBJ2-7; the D gene is possibly TRBD2 (6 bases). The CDR3 runs to 16 residues. Germline V CDR1 and CDR2: SEHNR, FQNEAQ (reference sequence). V lost 5 bases to trimming and J lost 0 bases, with 17 bases between them. The CDR3 coding sequence is TGTGCCAGCAGCCCCCCCGGGACTTCCAGCTCCTACGAGCAGTACTTC. This gives the protein CASSPPGTSSSYEQYF.

A word on this clone: Since a much larger clone is just one base distant, this may be a read error. The chain couples TRBV18 to TRBJ2-3; 8 nucleotides line up with TRBD2. The CDR3 has 16 amino acids. The germline CDR1 and CDR2 sequences are KGHSH and LQKENI. CDR3 amino acids: CTSSPGIAGTGDTQYF. Here the CDR3 DNA reads TGTACCAGCTCCCCGGGGATAGCGGGAACTGGAGATACGCAGTATTTT. Full variable domain (missing parts from reference TRBV18 and TRBJ2-3): NAGVMQNPRHLVRRRGQEARLRCSPMKGHSHVYWYRQLPEEGLKFMVYLQKENIIDESGMPKERFSAEFPKEGPSILRIQQVVRGDSAAYFCTSSPGIAGTGDTQYFGPGTRLTVL.

The V and J genes are TRBV2 and TRBJ2-6; D remains ambiguous. CDR3 length equals 13 residues. In germline, CDR1 is SNHLY, CDR2 FYNNEI. Trimming removed 6 bases at V and 3 bases at J, with 6 bases between. The CDR3 loop is CASRSDGANVLTF. The CDR3 nucleotides read TGTGCCAGCAGGAGTGATGGGGCCAACGTCCTGACTTTC.

The chain has TRBV7-8 and TRBJ2-3; 12 bases map to TRBD2. CDR3 length: 16 amino acids. CDR1 and CDR2 (germline): SGHVS, FQNEAQ. Unmatched junction bases numbered 6, after V lost 5 bases and J lost 3 bases. This chain's CDR3 is CASSTRTSGTTDTQYF. In DNA form, the CDR3 reads TGTGCCAGCAGCACAAGGACTAGCGGGACTACAGATACGCAGTATTTT.

The CDR3 DNA reads as TGTGCCAGCAGTTACTCCCCAAACACCGGGGAGCTGTTTTTT. Amino acids: CASSYSPNTGELFF. This rearrangement joins TRBV6-6 to TRBJ2-2; D call uncertain. The CDR3 has 14 residues. V lost 0 bases and J lost 2, with 4 bases in between. Germline V CDR1 and CDR2: MNHNY, SVGAGI (reference sequence).

V usage is TRBV30 and J usage is TRBJ1-1, with D possibly matching TRBD1 (6 bases). V gave up 3 bases and J gave up 1 base, with 15 bases separating them. Germline loops: CDR1 GTSNPN, CDR2 SVGIG (reference sequence). This CDR3 is built from 15 residues. CDR3 DNA sequence: TGTGCCTGGAGGGAACGGGGGCGCGGGAACACTGAAGCTTTCTTT. Its translation is CAWRERGRGNTEAFF.

A note on this clone: This sequence is one base from a far larger clone and is likely a read error. The chain combines TRBV30 with TRBJ1-5, with D hard to call. CDR1 is GTSNPN and CDR2 is SVGIG in the germline V gene (reference sequence). The V end lost 1 base, the J end lost 12 bases, and 16 bases lay between the germline ends. The CDR3 totals 13 residues. In DNA, the CDR3 is TGTGCCTGGAGTGGTAGCAGTTTAGCGCTCCAGCATTTT. Amino acid sequence: CAWSGSSLALQHF.

This rearrangement joins TRBV7-6 to TRBJ2-3, with 8 bases that match TRBD2. V shed 0 bases and J 6 bases; nucleotides not matched to a gene: 11. The CDR3 has 17 amino acids. The germline V gene has CDR1 SGHVS and CDR2 FNYEAQ. CDR3 amino acids: CASSLAPGSGSGDTQYF. CDR3 nucleotide sequence: TGTGCCAGCAGCTTAGCCCCCGGAAGCGGGAGTGGGGATACGCAGTATTTT.

The chain joins TRBV27 to TRBJ2-1; 7 bases match TRBD2. The germline V gene encodes CDR1 MNHEY and CDR2 SMNVEV (reference sequence). This CDR3 has 14 amino acids. V was pared by 6 bases and J by 4 bases, with 6 bases of the junction left unmatched. This CDR3 reads CASSRGGQYNEQFF. In DNA form, the CDR3 reads TGTGCCAGCAGCCGGGGAGGGCAGTACAATGAGCAGTTCTTC.

As to this clone: This may be a read error, as it is one base from a much larger clone. The gene calls are TRBV13 and TRBJ2-5; weak D call: TRBD2 (6 bases). The CDR3 contains 13 residues. CDR1 PRHDT and CDR2 FYEKMQ come from the germline V gene (reference sequence). CDR3 coding DNA: TGTGCCAGCAGCTTAGGTTGGGGGGAGACCAAGTACTTC. It specifies CASSLGWGETKYF. Using reference TRBV13 and TRBJ2-5 for the parts outside the CDR3, the full variable domain is AAGVIQSPRHLIKEKRETATLKCYPIPRHDTVYWYQQGPGQDPQFLISFYEKMQSDKGSIPDRFSAQQFSDYHSELNMSSLELGDSALYFCASSLGWGETKYFGPGTRLLVL.

In the case of this clone: Other DNA variants within this sample encode the same CDR3. This chain uses TRBV28 with TRBJ2-3; D uncertain. Deletions cut 3 bases from V and 1 base from J, with 11 bases between. The germline CDR1 and CDR2 sequences are MDHEN and SYDVKM. This CDR3 region has 15 residues. Here the CDR3 reads CASSFRLEGTDTQYF. In DNA, the CDR3 is TGTGCCAGCAGTTTCCGCCTAGAGGGCACAGATACGCAGTATTTT.

This chain uses TRBV10-3 with TRBJ1-2, with 9 nucleotides matching TRBD1. Germline loops: CDR1 ENHRY, CDR2 SYGVKD. The trim removed 6 bases at V and 6 bases at J, leaving 2 bases unmatched. This CDR3 has 12 amino acids. As DNA, the CDR3 is TGTGCCATCAGGGGGACAGGGAATGGCTACACCTTC. Translation: CAIRGTGNGYTF.

V usage is TRBV7-9 and J usage is TRBJ2-3; D not resolved. Germline V gives CDR1 SEHNR, CDR2 FQNEAQ (reference sequence). The CDR3 extends over 14 amino acids. V gave up 1 base and J gave up 0 bases, with 5 bases separating them. The CDR3 nucleotides are TGTGCCAGCAGCTTAGAACACAGCACAGATACGCAGTATTTT. It is translated as CASSLEHSTDTQYF. Using reference TRBV7-9 and TRBJ2-3 for the parts outside the CDR3, the full variable domain is DTGVSQNPRHKITKRGQNVTFRCDPISEHNRLYWYRQTLGQGPEFLTYFQNEAQLEKSRLLSDRFSAERPKGSFSTLEIQRTEQGDSAMYLCASSLEHSTDTQYFGPGTRLTVL.